Here is one T cell receptor beta chain with its context. These data come from a study of T cell clonotyping in hematopoietic cell transplantation. TCRdb keeps only in-frame clones here, not all; method: immunoSEQ multiplex PCR. Altogether approximately 70,000 clones are present, about 94% being singletons, with the ten largest covering around 1.6%. Germline V gives CDR1 MNHNY, CDR2 SVGAGI (reference sequence). V was pared by 4 bases and J by 5 bases, with 8 bases between. CDR3 size: 12 residues. The chain carries TRBV6-6 and TRBJ1-2; D remains ambiguous. Source material: peripheral blood mononuclear cells. This receptor was taken from a man aged 50 to 60 in good health. Some clones in this sample may be carry-over from other donors' samples. The CDR3 here is CASSSDPYGYTF. Here the CDR3 DNA reads TGTGCCAGCAGTTCTGACCCATATGGCTACACCTTC.